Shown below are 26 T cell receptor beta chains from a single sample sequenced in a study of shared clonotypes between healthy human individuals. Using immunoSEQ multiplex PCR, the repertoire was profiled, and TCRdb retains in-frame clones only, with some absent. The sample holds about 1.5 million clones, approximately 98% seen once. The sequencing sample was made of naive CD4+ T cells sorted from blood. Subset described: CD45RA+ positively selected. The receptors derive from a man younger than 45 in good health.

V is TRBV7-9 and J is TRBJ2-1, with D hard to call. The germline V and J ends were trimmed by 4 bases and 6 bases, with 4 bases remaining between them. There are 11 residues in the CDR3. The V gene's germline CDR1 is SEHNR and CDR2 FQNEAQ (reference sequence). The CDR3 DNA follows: TGTGCCAGCAGCTCCCTCAATGAGCAGTTCTTC. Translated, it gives CASSSLNEQFF. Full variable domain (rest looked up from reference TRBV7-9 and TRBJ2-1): DTGVSQNPRHKITKRGQNVTFRCDPISEHNRLYWYRQTLGQGPEFLTYFQNEAQLEKSRLLSDRFSAERPKGSFSTLEIQRTEQGDSAMYLCASSSLNEQFFGPGTRLTVL.

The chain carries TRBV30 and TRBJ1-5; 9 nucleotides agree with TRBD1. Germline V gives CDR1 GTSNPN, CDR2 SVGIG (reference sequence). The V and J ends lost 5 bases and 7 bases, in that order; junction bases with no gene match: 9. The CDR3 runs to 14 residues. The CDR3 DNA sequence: TGTGCCTGGTCCACACAGGGGGCGAGGCAGCCCCAGCATTTT. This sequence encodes CAWSTQGARQPQHF.

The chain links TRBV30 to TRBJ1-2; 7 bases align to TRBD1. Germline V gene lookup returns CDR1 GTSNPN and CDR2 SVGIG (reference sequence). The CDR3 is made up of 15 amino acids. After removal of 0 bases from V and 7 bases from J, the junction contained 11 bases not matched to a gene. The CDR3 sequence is CAWSVGGQPVSGYTF. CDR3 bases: TGTGCCTGGAGTGTTGGGGGACAGCCTGTGAGTGGCTACACCTTC.

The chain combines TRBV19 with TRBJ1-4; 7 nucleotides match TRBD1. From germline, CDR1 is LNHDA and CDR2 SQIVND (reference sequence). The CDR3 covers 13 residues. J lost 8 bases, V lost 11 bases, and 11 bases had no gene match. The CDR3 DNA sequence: TGTGCCGCCCGAGACAGGGCGGGAGAAAAACTGTTTTTT. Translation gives CAARDRAGEKLFF.

The chain's CDR3 is CASSQGPYGYTF. In DNA, the CDR3 is TGTGCCAGTAGTCAGGGCCCCTATGGCTACACCTTC. The rearrangement uses TRBV28 and TRBJ1-2; possibly TRBD1 for D (5 bases). The CDR3 contains 12 residues. Trimming removed 9 bases from V and 4 bases from J, with 12 bases in between. Germline-derived CDR1 and CDR2 are MDHEN and SYDVKM.

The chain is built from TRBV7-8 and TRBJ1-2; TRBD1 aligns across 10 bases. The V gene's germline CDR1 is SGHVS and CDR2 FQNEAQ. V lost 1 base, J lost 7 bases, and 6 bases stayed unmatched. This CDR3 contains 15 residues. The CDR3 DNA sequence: TGTGCCAGCAGCTTAGGGGACAGGGGCAGTGGTGGCTACACCTTC. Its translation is CASSLGDRGSGGYTF. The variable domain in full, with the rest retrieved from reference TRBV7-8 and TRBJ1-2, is GAGVSQSPRYKVAKRGQDVALRCDPISGHVSLFWYQQALGQGPEFLTYFQNEAQLDKSGLPSDRFFAERPEGSVSTLKIQRTQQEDSAVYLCASSLGDRGSGGYTFGSGTRLTVV.

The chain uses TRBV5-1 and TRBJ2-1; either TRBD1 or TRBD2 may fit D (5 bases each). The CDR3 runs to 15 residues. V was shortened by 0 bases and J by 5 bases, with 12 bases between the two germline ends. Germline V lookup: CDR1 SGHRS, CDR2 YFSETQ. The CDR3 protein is CASSLAGTGHNEQFF. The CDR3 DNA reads TGCGCCAGCAGCTTGGCCGGGACGGGCCACAATGAGCAGTTCTTC.

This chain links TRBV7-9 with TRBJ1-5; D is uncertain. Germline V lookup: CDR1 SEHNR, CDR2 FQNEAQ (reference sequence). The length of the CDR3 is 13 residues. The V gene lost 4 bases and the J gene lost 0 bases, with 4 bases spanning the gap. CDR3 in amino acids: CASSYISNQPQHF. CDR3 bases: TGTGCCAGCAGCTATATTAGCAATCAGCCCCAGCATTTT.

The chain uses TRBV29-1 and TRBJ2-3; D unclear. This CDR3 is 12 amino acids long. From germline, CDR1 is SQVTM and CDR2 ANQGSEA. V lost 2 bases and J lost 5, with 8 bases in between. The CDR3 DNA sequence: TGCAGCGTTGAATTTGTGGGAGATACGCAGTATTTT. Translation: CSVEFVGDTQYF.

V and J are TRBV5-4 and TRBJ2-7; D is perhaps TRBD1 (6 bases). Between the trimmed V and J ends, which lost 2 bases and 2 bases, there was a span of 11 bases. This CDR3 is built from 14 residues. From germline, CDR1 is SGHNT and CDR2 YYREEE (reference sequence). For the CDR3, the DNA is TGTGCCAGCAGCTTAGTTGGGGGCCCCTACGAGCAGTACTTC. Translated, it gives CASSLVGGPYEQYF.

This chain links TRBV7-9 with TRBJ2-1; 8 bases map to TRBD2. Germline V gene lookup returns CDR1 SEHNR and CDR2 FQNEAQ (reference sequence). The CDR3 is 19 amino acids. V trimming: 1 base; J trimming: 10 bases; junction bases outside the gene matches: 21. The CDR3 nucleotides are TGTGCCAGCAGCTTAGTACGGGCGATACCGGGACTAGAGAGGCGGGAGCAGTTCTTC. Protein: CASSLVRAIPGLERREQFF.

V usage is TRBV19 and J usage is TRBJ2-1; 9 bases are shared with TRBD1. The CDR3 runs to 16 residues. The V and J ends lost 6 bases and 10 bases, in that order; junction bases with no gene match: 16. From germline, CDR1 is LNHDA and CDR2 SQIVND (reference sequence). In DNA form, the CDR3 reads TGTGCCAGTAGCCTACAGGGGGCAGGAATAGTCGGAGAGCAGTTCTTC. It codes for CASSLQGAGIVGEQFF. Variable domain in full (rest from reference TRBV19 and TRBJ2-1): DGGITQSPKYLFRKEGQNVTLSCEQNLNHDAMYWYRQDPGQGLRLIYYSQIVNDFQKGDIAEGYSVSREKKESFPLTVTSAQKNPTAFYLCASSLQGAGIVGEQFFGPGTRLTVL.

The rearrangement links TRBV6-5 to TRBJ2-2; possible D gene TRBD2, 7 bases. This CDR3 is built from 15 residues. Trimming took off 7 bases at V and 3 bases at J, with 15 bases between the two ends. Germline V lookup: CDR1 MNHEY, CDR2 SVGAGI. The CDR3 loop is CASKRGGIYTGELFF. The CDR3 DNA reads TGTGCCAGCAAGAGGGGGGGCATATACACCGGGGAGCTGTTTTTT.

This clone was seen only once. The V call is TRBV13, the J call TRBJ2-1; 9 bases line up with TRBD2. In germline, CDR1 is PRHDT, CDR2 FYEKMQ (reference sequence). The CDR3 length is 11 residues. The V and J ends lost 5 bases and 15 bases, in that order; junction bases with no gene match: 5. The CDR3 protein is CASSELAGLFF. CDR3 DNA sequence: TGTGCCAGCAGCGAACTAGCGGGCCTGTTCTTC. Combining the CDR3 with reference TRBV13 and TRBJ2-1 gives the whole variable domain AAGVIQSPRHLIKEKRETATLKCYPIPRHDTVYWYQQGPGQDPQFLISFYEKMQSDKGSIPDRFSAQQFSDYHSELNMSSLELGDSALYFCASSELAGLFFGPGTRLTVL.

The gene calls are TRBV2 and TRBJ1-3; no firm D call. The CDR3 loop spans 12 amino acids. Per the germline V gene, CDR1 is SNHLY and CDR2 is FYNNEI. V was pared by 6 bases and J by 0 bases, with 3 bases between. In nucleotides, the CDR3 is TGTGCCAGCAGAAACTCTGGAAACACCATATATTTT. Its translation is CASRNSGNTIYF.

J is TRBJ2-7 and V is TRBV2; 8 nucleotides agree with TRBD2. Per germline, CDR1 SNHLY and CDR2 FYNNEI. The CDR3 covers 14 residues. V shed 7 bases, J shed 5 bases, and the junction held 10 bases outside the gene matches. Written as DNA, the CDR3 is TGTGCCAGCAAGAACGGGAGGGCAGGGGACGAGCAGTACTTC. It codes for CASKNGRAGDEQYF.

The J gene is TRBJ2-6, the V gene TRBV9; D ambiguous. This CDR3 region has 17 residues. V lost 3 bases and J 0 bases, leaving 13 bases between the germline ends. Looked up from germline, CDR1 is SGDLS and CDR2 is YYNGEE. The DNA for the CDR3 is TGTGCCAGCAGCGGACCAGACGGATTCTCTGGGGCCAACGTCCTGACTTTC. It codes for CASSGPDGFSGANVLTF.

For the CDR3, the DNA is TGTGCCTCAGGGAGGGGAGCGAACGAGCAGTACTTC. Amino acid sequence: CASGRGANEQYF. This sequence joins TRBV30 and TRBJ2-7, with 7 positions matching TRBD2. The CDR3 sequence is 12 residues long. After removal of 7 bases from V and 5 bases from J, the junction contained 8 bases not matched to a gene. Germline CDR1 GTSNPN, CDR2 SVGIG (reference sequence).

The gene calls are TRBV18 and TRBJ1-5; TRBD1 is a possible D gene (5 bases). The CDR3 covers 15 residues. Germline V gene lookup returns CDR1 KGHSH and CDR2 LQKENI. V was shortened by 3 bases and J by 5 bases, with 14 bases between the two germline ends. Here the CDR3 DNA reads TGTGCCAGCTCACCGGGACTGGGGAGGGATCAGCCCCAGCATTTT. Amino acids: CASSPGLGRDQPQHF.

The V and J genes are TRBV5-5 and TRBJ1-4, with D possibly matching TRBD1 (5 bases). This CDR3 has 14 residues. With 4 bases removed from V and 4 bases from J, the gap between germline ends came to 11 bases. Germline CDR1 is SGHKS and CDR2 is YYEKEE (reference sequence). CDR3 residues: CASSPDSFNEKLFF. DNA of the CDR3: TGTGCCAGCAGCCCCGACAGTTTTAATGAAAAACTGTTTTTT.

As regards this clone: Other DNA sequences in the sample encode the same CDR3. This chain's CDR3 is CASSSYNEQFF. CDR3 nucleotides: TGTGCCAGTAGTAGCTACAATGAGCAGTTCTTC. The rearrangement joins TRBV19 to TRBJ2-1; D remains ambiguous. Germline CDR1 LNHDA, CDR2 SQIVND (reference sequence). CDR3 length equals 11 residues. The ends were cut back, 4 bases at V and 3 bases at J, with 1 base in the middle.

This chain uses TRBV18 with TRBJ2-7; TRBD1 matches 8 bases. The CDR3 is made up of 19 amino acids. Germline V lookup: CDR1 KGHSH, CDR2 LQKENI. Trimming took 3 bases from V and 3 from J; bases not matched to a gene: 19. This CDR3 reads CASSPLAGGRNIGNYEQYF. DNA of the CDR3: TGTGCCAGCTCACCCTTGGCAGGGGGCAGGAACATTGGGAACTACGAGCAGTACTTC. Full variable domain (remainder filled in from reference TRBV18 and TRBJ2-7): NAGVMQNPRHLVRRRGQEARLRCSPMKGHSHVYWYRQLPEEGLKFMVYLQKENIIDESGMPKERFSAEFPKEGPSILRIQQVVRGDSAAYFCASSPLAGGRNIGNYEQYFGPGTRLTVT.

The CDR3 sequence: CASSSGGSSSRQYF. The CDR3 DNA follows: TGTGCCAGTAGTAGTGGGGGTAGCTCCAGTCGGCAGTACTTC. The chain joins TRBV19 to TRBJ2-7; D assignment may be TRBD1 or TRBD2 (5 bases each). The germline V gene encodes CDR1 LNHDA and CDR2 SQIVND (reference sequence). This CDR3 region has 14 residues. V lost 4 bases and J lost 9, with 19 bases in between.

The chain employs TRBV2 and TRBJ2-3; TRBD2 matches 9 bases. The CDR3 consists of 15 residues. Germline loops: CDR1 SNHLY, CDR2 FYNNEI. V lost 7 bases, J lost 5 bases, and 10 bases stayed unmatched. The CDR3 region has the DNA TGTGCCAGCAACTGGGAAATAGCGGGAGAAGATACGCAGTATTTT. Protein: CASNWEIAGEDTQYF.

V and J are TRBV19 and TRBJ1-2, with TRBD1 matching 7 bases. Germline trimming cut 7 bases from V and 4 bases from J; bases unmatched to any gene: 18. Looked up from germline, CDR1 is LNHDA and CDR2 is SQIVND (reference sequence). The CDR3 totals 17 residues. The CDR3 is CASKRGQNQNAGYGYTF. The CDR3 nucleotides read TGTGCCAGTAAAAGGGGACAGAACCAGAACGCGGGCTATGGCTACACCTTC.

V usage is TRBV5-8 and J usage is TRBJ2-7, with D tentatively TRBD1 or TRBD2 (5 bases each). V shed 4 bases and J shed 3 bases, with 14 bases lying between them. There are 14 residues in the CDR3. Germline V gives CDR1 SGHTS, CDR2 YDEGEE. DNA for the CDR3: TGTGCCAGCAGCCCCGGGACCGGTATCTACGAGCAGTACTTC. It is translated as CASSPGTGIYEQYF. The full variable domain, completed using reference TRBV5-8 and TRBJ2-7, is EAGVTQSPTHLIKTRGQQATLRCSPISGHTSVYWYQQALGLGLQFLLWYDEGEERNRGNFPPRFSGRQFPNYSSELNVNALELEDSALYLCASSPGTGIYEQYFGPGTRLTVT.